What follows is one TCR beta chain and its context. The target antigen is unknown. Donor material was obtained from healthy Finnish infants undergoing corrective surgery for congenital heart defects. Only four of the eight donors provided a 0.5-1 mL blood sample. No fixed cell number was used; all available blood leukocytes supplied DNA. The data were produced by immunoSEQ multiplex PCR, yet TCRdb's version contains in-frame clones alone and is incomplete. This sample carries some 44,000 clones, approximately 95% of them seen once, and the ten largest clones take approximately 0.16%. These data are taken from a study of human thymus T cells. The germline V gene encodes CDR1 SGHRS and CDR2 YFSETQ. CDR3 length equals 16 residues. Trimming took off 4 bases at V and 0 bases at J, with 17 bases between the two ends. Study-wide results and limits: Thymic as well as blood repertoires seemed to favor certain V and J genes unevenly.

This clonotype originated in a girl in the first two years of life with a congenital heart defect but otherwise immunologically healthy. Material: blood. The genes are TRBV5-1 and TRBJ2-7; D possibly corresponds to TRBD1 (6 bases). The CDR3 bases are TGCGCCAGCAGCATGACAGGTCCGCTAAGCTCCTACGAGCAGTACTTC. Encoded protein: CASSMTGPLSSYEQYF.